The 11 T cell receptor beta chains below were found in one sample sequenced in a study of blood T cell repertoires in COVID-19. Data came from immunoSEQ multiplex PCR; TCRdb stores just in-frame clones and leaves some out. Of about 77,000 clones in the sample, more than 90% are singletons; the top ten hold 15% to 20%. Sequenced input: peripheral blood. These receptors were obtained from a woman older than 75 with active or convalescent COVID-19.

The chain links TRBV12-5 to TRBJ2-2, with TRBD2 as a possible D gene (5 bases). Between the trimmed V and J ends, which lost 7 bases and 0 bases, there was a span of 12 bases. The CDR3 sequence is 15 residues long. CDR1 LGHNT and CDR2 FRNRAP come from the germline V gene. For the CDR3, the DNA is TGTGCTAGTGCCTGGGGAGAAACGAACACCGGGGAGCTGTTTTTT. Protein product: CASAWGETNTGELFF. Complete variable domain (other parts from reference TRBV12-5 and TRBJ2-2): DARVTQTPRHKVTEMGQEVTMRCQPILGHNTVFWYRQTMMQGLELLAYFRNRAPLDDSGMPKDRFSAEMPDATLATLKIQPSEPRDSAVYFCASAWGETNTGELFFGEGSRLTVL.

The gene calls are TRBV2 and TRBJ2-1, with D unresolved. V was cut by 1 base and J by 9 bases, with 4 bases left in between. The CDR3 spans 11 residues. The V gene's germline CDR1 is SNHLY and CDR2 FYNNEI. The CDR3 nucleotides read TGTGCCAGCAGTGAAGGCGGTGAGCAGTTCTTC. Amino acid sequence: CASSEGGEQFF.

This chain connects TRBV3-1 (or the pseudogene TRBV3-2) to TRBJ2-5; D is uncertain. Trimming took off 3 bases at V and 3 bases at J, with 20 bases between the two ends. This CDR3 region has 17 residues. In germline, CDR1 is LGHDT, CDR2 YNNKEL (reference sequence). The CDR3 DNA sequence: TGTGCCAGCAGCCACGTACCGAGACTGAGCCCTAAAGAGACCCAGTACTTC. Its protein is CASSHVPRLSPKETQYF.

V is TRBV5-1 and J is TRBJ2-3; 9 bases line up with TRBD2. With V trimmed by 4 bases and J by 6 bases, 15 bases remained unmatched. Germline CDR1 is SGHRS and CDR2 is YFSETQ. The CDR3 has 17 residues. The CDR3 here is CASSPGGAGGPLDTQYF. The CDR3 DNA sequence: TGCGCCAGCAGCCCCGGCGGGGCGGGGGGGCCCTTGGATACGCAGTATTTT.

CDR3: CASRRQNNQPQHF. In nucleotides, the CDR3 is TGTGCCAGCAGGCGACAGAACAATCAGCCCCAGCATTTT. The V and J genes are TRBV6-5 and TRBJ1-5; D is possibly TRBD1 (5 bases). Germline V lookup: CDR1 MNHEY, CDR2 SVGAGI. This CDR3 region has 13 residues. The V and J ends lost 6 bases and 3 bases respectively, with 9 bases between them.

The rearrangement joins TRBV9 to TRBJ2-2, with unresolved D. The CDR3 spans 12 residues. Per germline, CDR1 SGDLS and CDR2 YYNGEE. V gave up 2 bases and J gave up 4 bases, with 3 bases separating them. The CDR3 coding sequence is TGTGCCAGCAGCGTCCGCACCGGGGAGCTGTTTTTT. The encoded protein is CASSVRTGELFF.

The chain combines TRBV7-9 with TRBJ1-2; 8 positions match TRBD1. V shed 5 bases and J 0 bases; nucleotides not matched to a gene: 2. The CDR3 covers 14 residues. From germline, CDR1 is SEHNR and CDR2 FQNEAQ (reference sequence). The CDR3 DNA reads as TGTGCCAGCAGCCGGACAGGGCCTAACTATGGCTACACCTTC. Translating gives CASSRTGPNYGYTF.

Worth noting for this clone: The junction departs from the called germline gene at one end, perhaps through a read error. This chain links TRBV6-1 with TRBJ2-3; D not certain. Germline CDR1 MNHNS, CDR2 SASEGT. The CDR3 runs to 13 residues. This CDR3 reads CASREGRKDTQYF. The CDR3 coding sequence is TGTGCCAGCAGGGAAGGGCGGAAAGATACGCAGTATTTT.

This clone appeared once. This rearrangement joins TRBV5-4 to TRBJ1-2; D remains unclear. Trimming stripped 0 bases from V and 7 bases from J, with 19 bases between. This CDR3 is 16 amino acids long. The germline V gene encodes CDR1 SGHNT and CDR2 YYREEE (reference sequence). CDR3 coding DNA: TGTGCCAGCAGCTTGGGTATCATCCGTTTAGAGGGTGGCTACACCTTC. This codes for CASSLGIIRLEGGYTF.

The chain links TRBV30 to TRBJ1-5; D is possibly TRBD1 (6 bases). The germline V and J ends were trimmed by 0 bases and 7 bases, with 16 bases remaining between them. The V gene's germline CDR1 is GTSNPN and CDR2 SVGIG (reference sequence). CDR3 length: 15 amino acids. The CDR3 coding sequence is TGTGCCTGGAGTGTACGAGGGGGGGGCGGGCAGCCCCAGCATTTT. It yields the protein CAWSVRGGGGQPQHF. Full variable domain (remainder filled in from reference TRBV30 and TRBJ1-5): SQTIHQWPATLVQPVGSPLSLECTVEGTSNPNLYWYRQAAGRGLQLLFYSVGIGQISSEVPQNLSASRPQDRQFILSSKKLLLSDSGFYLCAWSVRGGGGQPQHFGDGTRLSIL.

J is TRBJ1-1 and V is TRBV3-1 (or the pseudogene TRBV3-2); TRBD1 might be the D (5 bases). The V gene's germline CDR1 is LGHDT and CDR2 YNNKEL (reference sequence). V dropped 3 bases and J dropped 3 bases, with 14 bases sitting between them. The CDR3 consists of 15 residues. The CDR3 coding sequence is TGTGCCAGCAGCCAGGGCAGGGCGTTTGACACTGAAGCTTTCTTT. Its translation: CASSQGRAFDTEAFF.